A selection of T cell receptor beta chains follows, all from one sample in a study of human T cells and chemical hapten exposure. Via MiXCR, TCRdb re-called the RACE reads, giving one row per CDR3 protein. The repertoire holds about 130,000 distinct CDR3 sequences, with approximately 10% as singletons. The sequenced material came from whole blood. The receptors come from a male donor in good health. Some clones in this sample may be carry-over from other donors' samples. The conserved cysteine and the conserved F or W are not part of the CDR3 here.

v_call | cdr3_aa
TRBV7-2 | ASSRSGGATGELF
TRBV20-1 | SARDPGTDTQY
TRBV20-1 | SAIGTSSPLSYNEQF
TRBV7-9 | VSSYGGLNSPLH
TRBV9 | ASSANPGQVVGNTIY
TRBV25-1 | ASSERQGFYNEQF
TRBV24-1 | ATYNLSYNEQF
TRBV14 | ASSHSDTQY
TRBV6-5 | ASSYGQGNTEAF
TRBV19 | ASSTMGMGSYNEQF
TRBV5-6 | ASSLYSEQY
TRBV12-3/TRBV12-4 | ASLGRIPMGYT
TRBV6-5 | ASSYDGSYEQY
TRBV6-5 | ASSTGKNTEAF
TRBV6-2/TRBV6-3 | ASSYPGGSSYEQY
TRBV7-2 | ASSREGAGTDTQY
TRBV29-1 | SVWDKIFQETQY
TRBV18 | ASSPLHRGNGEQY
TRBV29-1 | SVVKREGSEQF
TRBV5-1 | ASSLEGGSGSRGNEQF
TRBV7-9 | ASSLARGDGQPQH
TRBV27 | ASSFGRQSQETQY